This TCR beta chain was captured in a study of blood T cell repertoires in COVID-19. This clone was detected a few times. Assay used: immunoSEQ multiplex PCR; TCRdb lists only in-frame clones, some missing. The table has under 130,000 clones, over 75% seen once; the top ten hold roughly 4.5%. The CDR3 is 18 amino acids. Per the germline V gene, CDR1 is MGHRA and CDR2 is YSYEKL. The V and J ends lost 6 bases and 0 bases, in that order; junction bases with no gene match: 11. This receptor was taken from a man aged 50 to 60 with acute or convalescent COVID-19. The chain couples TRBV4-1 to TRBJ2-1, with 10 bases matching TRBD2. Sequenced sample: peripheral blood. Here the CDR3 reads CASSPGGASGSSYNEQFF. The CDR3 bases are TGCGCCAGCAGTCCAGGGGGGGCTAGCGGGAGCTCCTACAATGAGCAGTTCTTC.